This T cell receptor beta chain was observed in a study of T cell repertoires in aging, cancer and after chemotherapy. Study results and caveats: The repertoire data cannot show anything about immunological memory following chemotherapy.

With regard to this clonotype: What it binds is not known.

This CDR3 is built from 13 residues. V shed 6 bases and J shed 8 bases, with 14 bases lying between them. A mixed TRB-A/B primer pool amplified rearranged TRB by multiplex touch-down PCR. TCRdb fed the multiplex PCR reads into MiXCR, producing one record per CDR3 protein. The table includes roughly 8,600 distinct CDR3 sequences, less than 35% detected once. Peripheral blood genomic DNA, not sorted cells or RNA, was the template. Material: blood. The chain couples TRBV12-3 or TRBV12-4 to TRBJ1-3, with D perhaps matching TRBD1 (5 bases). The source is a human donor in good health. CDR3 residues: CASRRDLPDTIYF. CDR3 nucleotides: TGTGCCAGCAGGAGGGACCTCCCGGACACCATATATTTT.